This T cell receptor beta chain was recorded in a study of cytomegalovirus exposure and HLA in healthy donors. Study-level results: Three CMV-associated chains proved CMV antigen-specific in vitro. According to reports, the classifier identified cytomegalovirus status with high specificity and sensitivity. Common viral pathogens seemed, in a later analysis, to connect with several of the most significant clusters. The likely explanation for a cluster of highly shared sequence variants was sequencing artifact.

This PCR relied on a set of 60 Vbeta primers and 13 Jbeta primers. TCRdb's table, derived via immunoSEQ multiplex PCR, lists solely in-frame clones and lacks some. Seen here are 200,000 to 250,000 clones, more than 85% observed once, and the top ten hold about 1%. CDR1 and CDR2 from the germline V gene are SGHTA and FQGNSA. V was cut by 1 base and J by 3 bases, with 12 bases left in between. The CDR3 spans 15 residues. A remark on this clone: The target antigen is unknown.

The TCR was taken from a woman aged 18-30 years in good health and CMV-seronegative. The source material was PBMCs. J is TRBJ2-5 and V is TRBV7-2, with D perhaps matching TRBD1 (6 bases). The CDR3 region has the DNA TGTGCCAGCAGCTTAGTAGGGTCAGGGGAAGAGACCCAGTACTTC. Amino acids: CASSLVGSGEETQYF.